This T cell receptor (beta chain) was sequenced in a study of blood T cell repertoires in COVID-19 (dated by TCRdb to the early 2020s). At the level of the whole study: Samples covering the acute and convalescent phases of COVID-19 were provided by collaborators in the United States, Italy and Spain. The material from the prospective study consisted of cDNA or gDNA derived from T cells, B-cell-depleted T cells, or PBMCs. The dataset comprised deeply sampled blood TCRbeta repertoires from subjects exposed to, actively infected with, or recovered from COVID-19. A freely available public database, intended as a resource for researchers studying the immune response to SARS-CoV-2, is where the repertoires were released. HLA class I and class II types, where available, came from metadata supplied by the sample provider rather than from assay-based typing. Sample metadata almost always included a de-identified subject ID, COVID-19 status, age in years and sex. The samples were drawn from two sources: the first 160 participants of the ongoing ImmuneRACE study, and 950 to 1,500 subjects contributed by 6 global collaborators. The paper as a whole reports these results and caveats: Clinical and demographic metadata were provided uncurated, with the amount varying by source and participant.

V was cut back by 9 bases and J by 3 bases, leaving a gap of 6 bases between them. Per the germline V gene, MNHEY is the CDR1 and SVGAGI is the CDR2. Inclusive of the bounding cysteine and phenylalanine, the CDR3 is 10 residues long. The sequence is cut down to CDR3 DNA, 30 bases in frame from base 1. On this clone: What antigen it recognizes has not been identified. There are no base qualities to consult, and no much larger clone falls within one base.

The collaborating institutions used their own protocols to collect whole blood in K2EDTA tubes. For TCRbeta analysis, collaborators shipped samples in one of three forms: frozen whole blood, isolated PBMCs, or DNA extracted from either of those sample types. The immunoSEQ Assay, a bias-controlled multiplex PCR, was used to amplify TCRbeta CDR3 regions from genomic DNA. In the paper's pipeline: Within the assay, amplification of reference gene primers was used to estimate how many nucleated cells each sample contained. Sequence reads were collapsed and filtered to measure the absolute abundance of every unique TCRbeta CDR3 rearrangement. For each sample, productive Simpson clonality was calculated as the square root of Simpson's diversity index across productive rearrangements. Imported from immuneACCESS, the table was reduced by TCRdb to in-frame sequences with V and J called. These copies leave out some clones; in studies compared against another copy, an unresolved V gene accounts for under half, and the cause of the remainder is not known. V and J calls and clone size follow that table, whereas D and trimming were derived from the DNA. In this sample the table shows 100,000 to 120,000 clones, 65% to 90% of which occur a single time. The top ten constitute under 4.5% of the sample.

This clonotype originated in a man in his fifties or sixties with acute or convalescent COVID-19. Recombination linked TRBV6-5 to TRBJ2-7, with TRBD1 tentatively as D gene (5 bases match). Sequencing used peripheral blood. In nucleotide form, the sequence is TGTGCCAGTCAGGGCTACGAGCAGTACTTC. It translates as CASQGYEQYF.